One sample yielded the 13 T cell receptor beta chains listed below, sequenced in a study of cytomegalovirus exposure and HLA in healthy donors. The assay was immunoSEQ multiplex PCR, and TCRdb's table has in-frame clones only and misses some. The table lists around 60,000 clones, about 94% of them singletons. Sequenced: PBMCs. Source of these receptors: a man aged 18 to 29 in good health and CMV-seropositive.

This CDR3 reads CASSLAGDTQYF. For the CDR3, the DNA is TGTGCCAGCAGCTTAGCGGGAGATACGCAGTATTTT. The gene calls are TRBV5-4 and TRBJ2-3, with a tentative D call TRBD2 (6 bases). The germline CDR1 and CDR2 sequences are SGHNT and YYREEE (reference sequence). This CDR3 region has 12 residues. Trimming removed 2 bases from V and 5 bases from J, with 6 bases in between.

The J gene is TRBJ1-6, the V gene TRBV30; 9 bases fit TRBD1. J lost 12 bases, V lost 1 base, and 7 bases had no gene match. CDR3 size: 14 residues. The germline gives CDR1 GTSNPN, CDR2 SVGIG (reference sequence). The chain's CDR3 is CAWSEGQGYQPLHF. In DNA, the CDR3 is TGTGCCTGGAGTGAGGGACAGGGATACCAACCCCTCCACTTT.

V is TRBV10-1 and J is TRBJ1-2, with 7 positions matching TRBD1. The V gene's germline CDR1 is WNHNN and CDR2 SYGVQD (reference sequence). The CDR3 covers 13 residues. V shed 5 bases and J 6 bases; nucleotides not matched to a gene: 6. CDR3 nucleotide sequence: TGCGCCAGCAGTCGTGACAGGGACGATGGCTACACCTTC. It yields the protein CASSRDRDDGYTF.

This sequence joins TRBV28 and TRBJ2-5; D gene ambiguous. This CDR3 comprises 15 residues. The germline V gene encodes CDR1 MDHEN and CDR2 SYDVKM. Trimming shortened V by 6 bases and J by 1 base, and 15 bases separated the two germline ends. The CDR3 sequence: CASRRPSATQETQYF. The CDR3 DNA is TGTGCCAGCAGGCGCCCTTCAGCGACCCAAGAGACCCAGTACTTC. Supplemented by reference TRBV28 and TRBJ2-5, the full variable domain reads DVKVTQSSRYLVKRTGEKVFLECVQDMDHENMFWYRQDPGLGLRLIYFSYDVKMKEKGDIPEGYSVSREKKERFSLILESASTNQTSMYLCASRRPSATQETQYFGPGTRLLVL.

The chain recombines TRBV2 with TRBJ2-2; the D is unclear. The ends were cut back, 3 bases at V and 0 bases at J, with 8 bases in the middle. Germline CDR1 SNHLY, CDR2 FYNNEI. CDR3 length: 15 residues. The CDR3 loop is CASSEFHTNTGELFF. The CDR3 DNA follows: TGTGCCAGCAGTGAGTTTCACACGAACACCGGGGAGCTGTTTTTT.

Comment on this clone: One junction end does not reproduce the germline sequence, and a read error may be involved. V is TRBV7-7 and J is TRBJ2-2; D is unresolved. CDR3 length equals 13 residues. Germline CDR1 is SSHAT and CDR2 is FNYEAQ (reference sequence). Here the CDR3 DNA reads TGTGCTAGCAGCTCCGAGTCCACCGGGGAGCTGTTTTTT. This encodes CASSSESTGELFF.

This chain connects TRBV30 to TRBJ1-1; D call uncertain. Germline V gives CDR1 GTSNPN, CDR2 SVGIG (reference sequence). The ends were cut back, 5 bases at V and 0 bases at J, with 10 bases in the middle. The CDR3 loop spans 13 amino acids. The DNA of the CDR3 is TGTGCCTGGGGGATCGGGGTGAACACTGAAGCTTTCTTT. This translates into CAWGIGVNTEAFF.

The rearrangement joins TRBV7-2 to TRBJ2-5; 8 bases agree with TRBD1. CDR1 is SGHTA and CDR2 is FQGNSA in the germline V gene. This CDR3 spans 15 amino acids. The V segment lost 5 bases and the J segment 6 bases; nucleotides outside the gene matches: 11. This CDR3 reads CASSPRTGFGQTQYF. The CDR3 DNA is TGTGCCAGCAGCCCCAGGACAGGGTTTGGACAGACCCAGTACTTC.

J is TRBJ2-5 and V is TRBV30, with D perhaps TRBD2 (5 bases). Germline V gives CDR1 GTSNPN, CDR2 SVGIG (reference sequence). There are 13 residues in the CDR3. V was cut by 0 bases and J by 8 bases, with 13 bases left in between. CDR3 in amino acids: CAWSVQATGTQYF. CDR3 DNA sequence: TGTGCCTGGAGTGTGCAGGCGACGGGAACCCAGTACTTC. Using reference TRBV30 and TRBJ2-5 for the parts outside the CDR3, the full variable domain is SQTIHQWPATLVQPVGSPLSLECTVEGTSNPNLYWYRQAAGRGLQLLFYSVGIGQISSEVPQNLSASRPQDRQFILSSKKLLLSDSGFYLCAWSVQATGTQYFGPGTRLLVL.

The J gene is TRBJ2-7, the V gene TRBV7-2; TRBD1 agrees at 7 bases. V was clipped by 4 bases and J by 4 bases; unmatched bases: 7. Germline lookup yields CDR1 SGHTA and CDR2 FQGNSA. The CDR3 is 14 residues long. CDR3 protein: CASSSLRGPYEQYF. The DNA of the CDR3 is TGTGCCAGCAGCTCTCTGAGGGGGCCATACGAGCAGTACTTC.

This chain's CDR3 is CASRPAQGYEQYF. For the CDR3, the DNA is TGCGCCAGCAGACCAGCACAGGGGTACGAGCAGTACTTC. The chain carries TRBV5-1 and TRBJ2-7; 7 bases align to TRBD1. Germline CDR1 and CDR2: SGHRS and YFSETQ. The CDR3 length is 13 residues. V lost 5 bases and J lost 4; bases outside the gene matches: 6.

This sequence joins TRBV28 and TRBJ2-1, with 12 bases fitting TRBD2. CDR3 length: 12 residues. V gave up 5 bases and J gave up 10 bases; unmatched junction bases: 0. Germline CDR1 is MDHEN and CDR2 is SYDVKM. The chain's CDR3 is CASSGLAGEQFF. CDR3 nucleotide sequence: TGTGCCAGCAGTGGACTAGCGGGAGAGCAGTTCTTC.

The chain combines TRBV6-5 with TRBJ1-5; 10 bases align to TRBD1. V shed 7 bases, J shed 3 bases, and the junction held 6 bases outside the gene matches. CDR1 MNHEY and CDR2 SVGAGI come from the germline V gene. The length of the CDR3 is 15 residues. The chain's CDR3 is CASNSGTGANQPQHF. The CDR3, as DNA: TGTGCCAGCAATTCCGGGACAGGGGCCAATCAGCCCCAGCATTTT.